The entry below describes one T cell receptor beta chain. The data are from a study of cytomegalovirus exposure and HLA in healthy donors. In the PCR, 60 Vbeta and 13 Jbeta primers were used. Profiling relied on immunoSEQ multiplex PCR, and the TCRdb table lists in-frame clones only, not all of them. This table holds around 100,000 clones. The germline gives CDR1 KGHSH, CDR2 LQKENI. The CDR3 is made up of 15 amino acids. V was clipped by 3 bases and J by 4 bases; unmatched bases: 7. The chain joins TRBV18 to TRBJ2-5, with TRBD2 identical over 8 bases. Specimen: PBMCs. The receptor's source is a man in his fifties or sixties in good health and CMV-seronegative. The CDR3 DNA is TGTGCCAGCTCACCGCTAGCGGGCGTACCAGAGACCCAGTACTTC. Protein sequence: CASSPLAGVPETQYF. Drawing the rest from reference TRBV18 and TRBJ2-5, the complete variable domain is NAGVMQNPRHLVRRRGQEARLRCSPMKGHSHVYWYRQLPEEGLKFMVYLQKENIIDESGMPKERFSAEFPKEGPSILRIQQVVRGDSAAYFCASSPLAGVPETQYFGPGTRLLVL.